This note documents a single T cell receptor beta chain sequence. Its antigen is still unknown. The V and J ends lost 5 bases and 0 bases respectively, with 16 bases between them. The CDR3 covers 16 residues. Germline CDR1 reads MDHEN; CDR2 reads SYDVKM. This sample is part of a study of CD8+ T cells in alopecia areata. Study-wide points: For lesional scalp, especially alopecia totalis/universalis, clonality was higher than in normal scalp. Possibly because of HLA-related factors, TCR sharing was less clear across patients than in mice.

Following RNA extraction, reverse transcription yielded cDNA that acted as the sequencing template. Method: immunoSEQ multiplex PCR; TCRdb's copy keeps in-frame clones and lacks some. Of 150,000 to 200,000 clones listed, 55% were seen once; the top ten hold about 4.9%. V is TRBV28 and J is TRBJ1-2; no clear D gene. The receptor's source is a human donor in good health. The sequenced sample was CD4+ T cells sorted from blood. The CDR3 DNA sequence: TGTGCCAGCAGTCGACTCCTGACATCTCCTAACTATGGCTACACCTTC. It is translated as CASSRLLTSPNYGYTF.